This T cell receptor (beta chain) was profiled in a study of blood T cells in healthy people across ages. Findings of the study overall: Observed TCR beta diversity per million T cells went down as age went up. This fall followed a roughly linear course with age.

Per the germline V gene, CDR1 is SQVTM and CDR2 is ANQGSEA. CDR3 size: 13 residues. Donation came from healthy Caucasian individuals in Russia who were aged roughly 6 to 95. Primed by a sample-barcoded 5' primer and a J-beta primer mix, a second PCR proceeded for 7 to 11 cycles. Through a template-switch adaptor with 12 random nucleotides, each cDNA molecule received a tag. TCRdb re-analysed the 5' RACE reads in MiXCR, keeping a single row per CDR3 protein. The table has some 1,500,000 distinct CDR3 sequences, roughly two fifths seen once. Concerning this clonotype: As yet, its antigen is unknown. A junction end diverges from the germline sequence, so it may reflect a read error.

The clonotype was recovered from a woman aged 18 to 35 in good health. The sample comprised blood. V and J are TRBV29-1 and TRBJ1-1, with 7 positions matching TRBD1. The CDR3 protein is CSVEEQGGTEAFF. In DNA, the CDR3 is TGTAGCGTTGAAGAGCAGGGGGGCACTGAAGCTTTCTTT.